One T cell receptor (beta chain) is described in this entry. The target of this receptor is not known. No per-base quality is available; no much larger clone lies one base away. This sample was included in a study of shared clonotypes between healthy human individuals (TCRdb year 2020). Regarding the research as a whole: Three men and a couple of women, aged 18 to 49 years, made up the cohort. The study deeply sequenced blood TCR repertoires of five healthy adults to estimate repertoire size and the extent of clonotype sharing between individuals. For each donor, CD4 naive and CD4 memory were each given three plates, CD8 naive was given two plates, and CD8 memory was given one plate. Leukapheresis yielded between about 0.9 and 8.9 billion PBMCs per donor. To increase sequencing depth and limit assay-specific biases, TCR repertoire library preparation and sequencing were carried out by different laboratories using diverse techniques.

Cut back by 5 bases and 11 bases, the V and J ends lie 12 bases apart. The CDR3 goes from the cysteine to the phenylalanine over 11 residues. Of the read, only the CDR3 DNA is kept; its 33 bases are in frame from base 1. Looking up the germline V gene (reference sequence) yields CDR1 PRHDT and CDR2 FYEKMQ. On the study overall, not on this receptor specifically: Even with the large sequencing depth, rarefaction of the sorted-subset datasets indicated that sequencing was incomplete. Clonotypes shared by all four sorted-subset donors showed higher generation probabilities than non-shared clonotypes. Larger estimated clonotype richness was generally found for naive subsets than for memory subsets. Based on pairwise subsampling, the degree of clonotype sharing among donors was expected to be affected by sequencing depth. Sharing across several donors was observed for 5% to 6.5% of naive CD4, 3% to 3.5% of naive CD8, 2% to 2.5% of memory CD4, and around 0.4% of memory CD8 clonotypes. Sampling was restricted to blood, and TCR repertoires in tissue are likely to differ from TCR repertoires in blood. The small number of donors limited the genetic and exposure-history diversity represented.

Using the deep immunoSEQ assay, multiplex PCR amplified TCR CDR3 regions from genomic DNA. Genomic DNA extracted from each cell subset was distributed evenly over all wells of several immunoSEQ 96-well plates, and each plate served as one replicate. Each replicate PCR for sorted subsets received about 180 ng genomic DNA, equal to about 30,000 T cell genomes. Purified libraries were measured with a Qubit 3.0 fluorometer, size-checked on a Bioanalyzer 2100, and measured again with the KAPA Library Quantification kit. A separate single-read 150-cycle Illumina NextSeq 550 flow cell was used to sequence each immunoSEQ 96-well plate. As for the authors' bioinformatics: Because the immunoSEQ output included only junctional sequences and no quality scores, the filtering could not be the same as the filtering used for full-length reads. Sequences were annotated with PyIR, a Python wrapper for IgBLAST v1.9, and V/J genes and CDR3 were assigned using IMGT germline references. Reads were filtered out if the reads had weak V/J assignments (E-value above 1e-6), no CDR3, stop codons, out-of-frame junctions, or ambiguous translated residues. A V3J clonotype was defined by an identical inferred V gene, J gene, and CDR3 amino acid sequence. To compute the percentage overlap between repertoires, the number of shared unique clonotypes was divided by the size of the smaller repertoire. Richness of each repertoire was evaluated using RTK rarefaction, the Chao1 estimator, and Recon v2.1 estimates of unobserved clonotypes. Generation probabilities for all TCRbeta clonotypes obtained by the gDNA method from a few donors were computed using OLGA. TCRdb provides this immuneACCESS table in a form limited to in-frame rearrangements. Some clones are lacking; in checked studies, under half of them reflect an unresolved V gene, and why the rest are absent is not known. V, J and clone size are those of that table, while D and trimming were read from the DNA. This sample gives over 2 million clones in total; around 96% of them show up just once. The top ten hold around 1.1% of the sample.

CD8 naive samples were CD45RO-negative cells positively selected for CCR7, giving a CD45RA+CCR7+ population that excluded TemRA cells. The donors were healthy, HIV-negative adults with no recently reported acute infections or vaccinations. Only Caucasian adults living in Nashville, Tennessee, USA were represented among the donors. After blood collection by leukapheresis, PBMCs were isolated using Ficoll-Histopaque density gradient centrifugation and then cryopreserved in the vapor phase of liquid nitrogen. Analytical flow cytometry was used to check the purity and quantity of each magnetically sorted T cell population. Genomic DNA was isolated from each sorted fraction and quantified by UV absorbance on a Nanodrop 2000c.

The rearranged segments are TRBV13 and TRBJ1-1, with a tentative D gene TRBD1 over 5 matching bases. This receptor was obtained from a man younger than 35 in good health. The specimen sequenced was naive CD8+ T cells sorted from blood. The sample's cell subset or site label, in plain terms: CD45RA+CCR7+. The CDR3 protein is CASSLGADAFF. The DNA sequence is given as TGTGCCAGCAGCCTCGGGGCAGACGCTTTCTTT. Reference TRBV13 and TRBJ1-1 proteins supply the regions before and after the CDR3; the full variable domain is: AAGVIQSPRHLIKEKRETATLKCYPIPRHDTVYWYQQGPGQDPQFLISFYEKMQSDKGSIPDRFSAQQFSDYHSELNMSSLELGDSALYFCASSLGADAFFGQGTRLTVV.